One sample yielded the 23 T cell receptor beta chains listed below, sequenced in a study of blood T cell repertoires in COVID-19. Sequencing used immunoSEQ multiplex PCR; TCRdb keeps in-frame clones, though not all of them. The sample comprises over 35,000 clones, nearly 90% of which are singletons, and just under 2.5% rests with the top ten. The material sequenced was peripheral blood. All receptors come from a human donor in a cohort sampled during active COVID-19.

The chain recombines TRBV19 with TRBJ2-1; 10 bases fit TRBD1. V dropped 6 bases and J dropped 6; count of bases not matched to a gene: 2. Looked up from germline, CDR1 is LNHDA and CDR2 is SQIVND (reference sequence). The CDR3 covers 13 residues. This CDR3 reads CASRGTGANEQFF. The CDR3 DNA sequence: TGTGCCAGTAGAGGGACAGGGGCCAATGAGCAGTTCTTC. The entire variable domain, with the rest obtained from reference TRBV19 and TRBJ2-1, is as follows: DGGITQSPKYLFRKEGQNVTLSCEQNLNHDAMYWYRQDPGQGLRLIYYSQIVNDFQKGDIAEGYSVSREKKESFPLTVTSAQKNPTAFYLCASRGTGANEQFFGPGTRLTVL.

V gene TRBV2 combines with J gene TRBJ2-2; maybe TRBD1 (6 bases). Germline V gene data show CDR1 as SNHLY and CDR2 as FYNNEI. With 7 bases removed from V and 4 bases from J, the gap between germline ends came to 13 bases. The CDR3 length is 14 residues. This CDR3 is CASKIRDTTGELFF. The CDR3 DNA follows: TGTGCCAGCAAGATTAGGGACACCACCGGGGAGCTGTTTTTT.

This CDR3 is CASSLFPSGGLLGTQYF. The DNA for the CDR3 is TGTGCCAGCAGCTTATTTCCTAGCGGGGGGCTACTAGGTACGCAGTATTTT. The chain joins TRBV7-2 to TRBJ2-3; TRBD2 aligns across 11 bases. Germline CDR1 and CDR2: SGHTA and FQGNSA. The V and J ends lost 2 bases and 8 bases, in that order; junction bases with no gene match: 12. This CDR3 comprises 17 residues.

V is TRBV7-8 and J is TRBJ1-4; D possibly corresponds to TRBD1 (5 bases). V lost 2 bases, J lost 4 bases, and 14 bases lay in between. Germline CDR1 and CDR2: SGHVS and FQNEAQ. This CDR3 contains 16 residues. CDR3 amino acids: CASSLTPGTGNEKLFF. DNA of the CDR3: TGTGCCAGCAGCTTAACCCCAGGGACTGGTAATGAAAAACTGTTTTTT. The variable domain in full, completed from reference TRBV7-8 and TRBJ1-4, reads GAGVSQSPRYKVAKRGQDVALRCDPISGHVSLFWYQQALGQGPEFLTYFQNEAQLDKSGLPSDRFFAERPEGSVSTLKIQRTQQEDSAVYLCASSLTPGTGNEKLFFGSGTQLSVL.

This chain uses TRBV9 with TRBJ2-5; D perhaps matches TRBD2 (5 bases). In germline, CDR1 is SGDLS, CDR2 YYNGEE. This CDR3 spans 18 amino acids. Trimming took off 4 bases at V and 1 base at J, with 23 bases between the two ends. The CDR3 sequence is CASSPPGRDLWAQETQYF. As DNA, the CDR3 is TGTGCCAGCAGCCCTCCGGGGAGAGACCTATGGGCCCAAGAGACCCAGTACTTC.

The V call is TRBV7-9, the J call TRBJ2-7; 7 bases line up with TRBD1. Losses at the gene ends were 5 bases for V and 1 base for J; bases not matched to a gene: 5. CDR1 and CDR2 (germline): SEHNR, FQNEAQ (reference sequence). The CDR3 loop spans 14 amino acids. The CDR3, as DNA: TGTGCCAGCAGCCCCCGGGACAGATCCTACGAGCAGTACTTC. Protein sequence: CASSPRDRSYEQYF.

This sequence joins TRBV5-1 and TRBJ2-1; 7 positions agree with TRBD2. The V and J ends lost 4 bases and 2 bases, in that order; junction bases with no gene match: 9. In germline, CDR1 is SGHRS, CDR2 YFSETQ. The CDR3 sequence is 16 residues long. This CDR3 reads CASSEISGAAYNEQFF. The CDR3 nucleotides are TGCGCCAGCAGCGAGATCAGCGGGGCCGCCTACAATGAGCAGTTCTTC.

This clone appeared once. This rearrangement joins TRBV3-1 (or the pseudogene TRBV3-2) to TRBJ2-3; TRBD2 matches 9 bases. V gave up 1 base and J gave up 0 bases; unmatched junction bases: 5. The CDR3 has 17 amino acids. CDR1 is LGHDT and CDR2 is YNNKEL in the germline V gene (reference sequence). The CDR3 coding sequence is TGTGCCAGCAGCCAAGGGGATAGCGGGGGAAGCACAGATACGCAGTATTTT. It is translated as CASSQGDSGGSTDTQYF.

This sequence joins TRBV28 and TRBJ2-7, with D possibly being TRBD2 (6 bases). Germline CDR1 is MDHEN and CDR2 is SYDVKM. The CDR3 sequence is 15 residues long. V was trimmed by 4 bases and J by 3 bases, leaving 16 bases between them. The CDR3 DNA sequence: TGTGCCAGCAGTTCCCCTGGCGGGACCCTCTACGAGCAGTACTTC. Its protein is CASSSPGGTLYEQYF.

The V gene is TRBV7-6, the J gene TRBJ2-7; D possibly corresponds to TRBD2 (5 bases). V lost 2 bases, J lost 7 bases, and 21 bases lay in between. Germline CDR1 is SGHVS and CDR2 is FNYEAQ. The CDR3 is made up of 16 amino acids. The CDR3 DNA follows: TGTGCCAGCAGCTTATCCTCAACTAGAGGTTTAGGGGAGCAGTACTTC. As protein: CASSLSSTRGLGEQYF.

This chain joins TRBV13 and TRBJ2-1; 7 nucleotides match TRBD1. Germline lookup yields CDR1 PRHDT and CDR2 FYEKMQ (reference sequence). This CDR3 spans 18 amino acids. V shed 4 bases and J 0 bases; nucleotides not matched to a gene: 12. In DNA form, the CDR3 reads TGTGCCAGCAGCTCCGCTCCCTACAGGGGTAGCTCCTACAATGAGCAGTTCTTC. Translated: CASSSAPYRGSSYNEQFF.

The genes are TRBV19 and TRBJ2-2; D not resolved. Per germline, CDR1 LNHDA and CDR2 SQIVND (reference sequence). CDR3 size: 14 residues. Trimming cost V 3 bases and J 5 bases, with 10 bases left between them. CDR3 protein: CASSMAIRTGELFF. DNA for the CDR3: TGTGCCAGTAGTATGGCGATCAGGACCGGGGAGCTGTTTTTT.

This clone appeared once. The chain uses TRBV10-3 and TRBJ1-2; D perhaps matches TRBD1 (5 bases). This CDR3 region has 16 residues. The germline V and J ends were trimmed by 6 bases and 0 bases, with 17 bases remaining between them. Germline CDR1 is ENHRY and CDR2 is SYGVKD. The CDR3 region has the DNA TGTGCCATCAGCCCAGGGAGGGAGGGCCCTAACTATGGCTACACCTTC. Residues: CAISPGREGPNYGYTF.

The CDR3 DNA sequence: TGTGCCAGCAGTAGTATAACGGGCCGGGGGGCCCAGCATTTT. Its translation is CASSSITGRGAQHF. The chain carries TRBV6-2 or TRBV6-3 and TRBJ1-5, with D perhaps TRBD1 (5 bases). With 5 bases removed from V and 11 bases from J, the gap between germline ends came to 19 bases. The CDR3 covers 14 residues. In germline, CDR1 is MNHEY, CDR2 SVGEGT.

The rearrangement links TRBV6-5 to TRBJ1-2, with D perhaps TRBD1 (6 bases). There are 13 residues in the CDR3. V dropped 6 bases and J dropped 6 bases, with 14 bases sitting between them. Looked up from germline, CDR1 is MNHEY and CDR2 is SVGAGI. In DNA, the CDR3 is TGTGCCAGCAGGAGGGGGGGGTCGGATGGCTACACCTTC. It encodes CASRRGGSDGYTF.

The CDR3 sequence: CASSQTGPNSPLHF. In nucleotides, the CDR3 is TGTGCCAGCAGCCAGACAGGGCCGAATTCACCCCTCCACTTT. V is TRBV3-1 (or the pseudogene TRBV3-2) and J is TRBJ1-6; 7 nucleotides agree with TRBD1. CDR1 and CDR2 from the germline V gene are LGHDT and YNNKEL (reference sequence). CDR3 size: 14 residues. V lost 3 bases and J lost 7; bases outside the gene matches: 3.

This clone was observed once. The CDR3 here is CASKGTGLGPLHF. The CDR3 DNA is TGCGCCAGCAAAGGGACAGGGCTTGGGCCCCTCCACTTT. The V and J genes are TRBV4-1 and TRBJ1-6; 9 positions match TRBD1. The CDR3 spans 13 residues. V lost 7 bases and J lost 13; bases outside the gene matches: 8. The germline gives CDR1 MGHRA, CDR2 YSYEKL.

The J gene is TRBJ1-1, the V gene TRBV12-5, with D perhaps matching TRBD1 (5 bases). In germline, CDR1 is LGHNT, CDR2 FRNRAP. With 2 bases removed from V and 1 base from J, the gap between germline ends came to 14 bases. The CDR3 is 16 residues long. Here the CDR3 reads CASGLPRGTPNTEAFF. The CDR3 bases are TGTGCTAGTGGTTTGCCCCGGGGGACGCCGAACACTGAAGCTTTCTTT. Based on the CDR3 plus reference TRBV12-5 and TRBJ1-1, the full variable domain is DARVTQTPRHKVTEMGQEVTMRCQPILGHNTVFWYRQTMMQGLELLAYFRNRAPLDDSGMPKDRFSAEMPDATLATLKIQPSEPRDSAVYFCASGLPRGTPNTEAFFGQGTRLTVV.

V is TRBV7-3 and J is TRBJ1-3; tentatively, D is TRBD1 (6 bases). This CDR3 has 16 amino acids. V lost 0 bases and J lost 0, with 9 bases in between. The germline V gene has CDR1 SGHTA and CDR2 FQGTGA. For the CDR3, the DNA is TGTGCCAGCAGCTTAACAGGGGGAAACTCTGGAAACACCATATATTTT. This sequence encodes CASSLTGGNSGNTIYF.

The chain is built from TRBV12-3 or TRBV12-4 and TRBJ1-2; 7 positions agree with TRBD1. The CDR3 has 12 residues. V lost 3 bases to trimming and J lost 7 bases; unmatched junction nucleotides: 2. The DNA of the CDR3 is TGTGCCAGCAGTTTGACAGGGATTGGCTACACCTTC. This sequence encodes CASSLTGIGYTF.

This clone has just one count. This sequence joins TRBV5-4 and TRBJ2-3; TRBD2 aligns across 8 bases. The V segment lost 0 bases and the J segment 0 bases; nucleotides outside the gene matches: 0. This CDR3 spans 15 amino acids. CDR1 SGHNT and CDR2 YYREEE come from the germline V gene (reference sequence). CDR3 nucleotide sequence: TGTGCCAGCAGCTTGGGCGGGAGGAGCACAGATACGCAGTATTTT. Translating gives CASSLGGRSTDTQYF.

This clone showed up just once. The sample has other DNA sequences that encode this CDR3 too. The chain combines TRBV19 with TRBJ1-5; 11 bases match TRBD1. In germline, CDR1 is LNHDA, CDR2 SQIVND (reference sequence). J was trimmed by 7 bases and V by 4 bases; bases with no gene match: 6. The CDR3 contains 15 residues. The CDR3 loop is CASSTGQGAGQPQHF. CDR3 coding DNA: TGTGCCAGTAGTACCGGACAGGGGGCAGGACAGCCCCAGCATTTT.

This chain connects TRBV6-5 to TRBJ1-2, with 10 bases aligning to TRBD1. J was trimmed by 4 bases and V by 5 bases; bases with no gene match: 4. The length of the CDR3 is 14 residues. In germline, CDR1 is MNHEY, CDR2 SVGAGI. CDR3 loop: CASSPTGGSYGYTF. In DNA, the CDR3 is TGTGCCAGCAGTCCGACAGGGGGCAGCTATGGCTACACCTTC.